Here is one T cell receptor beta chain with its context. The target antigen is unknown. The table came from immunoSEQ multiplex PCR; TCRdb's copy has only in-frame clones and leaves some out. The repertoire holds approximately 1.1 million clones, with about 80% as singletons. The data derive from a study of shared clonotypes between healthy human individuals. Study-level findings and limits: The donor pool, a small one, limited the genetic and exposure-history diversity represented. What naive subsets generally showed was a larger estimated richness than memory subsets showed.

V was pared by 2 bases and J by 0 bases, with 9 bases of the junction left unmatched. CDR1 is MDHEN and CDR2 is SYDVKM in the germline V gene. The CDR3 is 18 amino acids. Sequenced: memory CD4+ T cells from PBMCs. Subset described: CD45RA-negative fraction. This TCR was sampled from a man between 18 and 35 years old in good health. Some clones in this sample may be carry-over from other donors' samples. V usage is TRBV28 and J usage is TRBJ1-5; the match to TRBD1 covers 8 bases. The CDR3 loop reads CASSLGSRTGFSNQPQHF. CDR3 coding DNA: TGTGCCAGCAGTTTAGGATCCCGGACAGGGTTTAGCAATCAGCCCCAGCATTTT.